The 10 T cell receptor beta chains reported below all come from one sample, sequenced in a study of blood T cell repertoires in COVID-19. Assay used: immunoSEQ multiplex PCR; TCRdb lists only in-frame clones, some missing. The table records about 300,000 clones, about nine tenths of them present only once. The sequenced material came from PBMCs or T cells enriched from blood (not recorded which). The source is a woman between 18 and 30 years old who had recovered from COVID-19.

J is TRBJ1-4 and V is TRBV7-8; 8 bases are shared with TRBD1. V gave up 4 bases and J gave up 6 bases; unmatched junction bases: 10. The CDR3 consists of 16 residues. Germline CDR1 reads SGHVS; CDR2 reads FQNEAQ. This CDR3 reads CASSSWGQVVHEKLFF. CDR3 DNA sequence: TGTGCCAGCAGCTCTTGGGGACAGGTCGTTCATGAAAAACTGTTTTTT. The entire variable domain, with the rest obtained from reference TRBV7-8 and TRBJ1-4, is as follows: GAGVSQSPRYKVAKRGQDVALRCDPISGHVSLFWYQQALGQGPEFLTYFQNEAQLDKSGLPSDRFFAERPEGSVSTLKIQRTQQEDSAVYLCASSSWGQVVHEKLFFGSGTQLSVL.

The chain uses TRBV15 and TRBJ1-1, with D uncertain. Germline V lookup: CDR1 LNHNV, CDR2 YYDKDF (reference sequence). This CDR3 contains 14 residues. The ends were cut back, 5 bases at V and 0 bases at J, with 10 bases in the middle. This CDR3 is CATSFDSVNTEAFF. The CDR3 DNA follows: TGTGCCACCAGCTTCGACTCGGTGAACACTGAAGCTTTCTTT.

V is TRBV5-6 and J is TRBJ1-4; D not resolved. Germline CDR1 is SGHDT and CDR2 is YYEEEE. This CDR3 contains 15 residues. Trimming took off 0 bases at V and 3 bases at J, with 9 bases between the two ends. The CDR3 DNA sequence: TGTGCCAGCAGCTTGGCGGCAGGCTCTAATGAAAAACTGTTTTTT. Translation gives CASSLAAGSNEKLFF.

As to this clone: This is likely a read error, given that the CDR3 carries no conserved phenylalanine or tryptophan at its end. Because the CDR3's place on the DNA is in doubt, the DNA is left out and the CDR3 is given as listed by TCRdb. This sequence joins TRBV24-1 and TRBJ1-1; the listed D gene, TRBD1, was not tested against the DNA. Ends included, the CDR3 has 10 residues. CDR1 and CDR2 from the germline V gene are KGHDR and SFDVKD. The CDR3 is CATSDEQGAV.

The chain is built from TRBV28 and TRBJ2-1; 7 bases line up with TRBD2. V dropped 7 bases and J dropped 0; count of bases not matched to a gene: 9. The CDR3 extends over 16 amino acids. Germline V gene data show CDR1 as MDHEN and CDR2 as SYDVKM. CDR3 bases: TGTGCCAGCACCGAAGACGGGAGGTACTCCTACAATGAGCAGTTCTTC. This translates into CASTEDGRYSYNEQFF.

This clone appeared a single time. V and J are TRBV29-1 and TRBJ2-5, with D perhaps TRBD2 (5 bases). CDR1 SQVTM and CDR2 ANQGSEA come from the germline V gene. The CDR3 covers 12 residues. CDR3 in amino acids: CTCSEGQETQYF. The CDR3 DNA reads TGCACCTGCAGTGAGGGCCAAGAGACCCAGTACTTC.

The chain combines TRBV29-1 with TRBJ2-6; D is possibly TRBD1 (5 bases). CDR1 is SQVTM and CDR2 is ANQGSEA in the germline V gene. The CDR3 has 15 residues. V dropped 4 bases and J dropped 1 base, with 11 bases sitting between them. The CDR3 spells CSVGQGRSGANVLTF. The CDR3 region has the DNA TGCAGCGTTGGTCAGGGTCGGTCTGGGGCCAACGTCCTGACTTTC. Looking up the rest from reference TRBV29-1 and TRBJ2-6 gives the full variable domain: SAVISQKPSRDICQRGTSLTIQCQVDSQVTMMFWYRQQPGQSLTLIATANQGSEATYESGFVIDKFPISRPNLTFSTLTVSNMSPEDSSIYLCSVGQGRSGANVLTFGAGSRLTVL.

This chain joins TRBV5-1 and TRBJ2-3; TRBD1 aligns across 11 bases. Germline CDR1 reads SGHRS; CDR2 reads YFSETQ. Unmatched junction bases numbered 2, after V lost 3 bases and J lost 2 bases. This CDR3 is built from 15 residues. CDR3 DNA: TGCGCCAGCAGCTCCGGACAGGGGGCCACAGATACGCAGTATTTT. Its protein is CASSSGQGATDTQYF.

This rearrangement joins TRBV18 to TRBJ2-1; D not certain. The CDR3 covers 12 residues. Deletions cut 3 bases from V and 8 bases from J, with 8 bases between. Germline CDR1 KGHSH, CDR2 LQKENI. The CDR3 reads CASSPSGDEQFF. The CDR3 nucleotides are TGTGCCAGCTCACCTTCGGGTGATGAGCAGTTCTTC.

This chain joins TRBV27 and TRBJ2-5; TRBD1 matches 12 bases. CDR3 size: 21 residues. V shed 2 bases and J 5 bases; nucleotides not matched to a gene: 21. From germline, CDR1 is MNHEY and CDR2 SMNVEV (reference sequence). CDR3 DNA: TGTGCCAGCAGTTTAACCCCCTACCCGGCGGGGGGGACAGGGGGCGCGGAGACCCAGTACTTC. It yields the protein CASSLTPYPAGGTGGAETQYF.